This T cell receptor (beta chain) emerged from a study of blood T cell repertoires in COVID-19. On the study more broadly: Collection of acute and convalescent COVID-19 samples took place in the United States, Italy and Spain. T cells, B-cell-depleted T cells, or PBMCs provided the cDNA or gDNA that served as material.

The germline CDR1 and CDR2 sequences are LNHDA and SQIVND (reference sequence). This CDR3 region has 14 residues. V lost 8 bases, J lost 9 bases, and 13 bases stayed unmatched. Per the original methods: Researchers report that nucleated cell counts were estimated from reference gene primer amplification. Produced via immunoSEQ multiplex PCR; TCRdb's table is partial and in-frame only. V, J and clone size were drawn from that table, and D and trimming were deduced from the DNA. The sample includes around 94,000 clones, around 81% of them seen just once. This receptor was identified in a man between 60 and 75 years old with acute or convalescent COVID-19. The gene calls are TRBV19 and TRBJ2-1, with TRBD1 matching over 7 bases. Source material: peripheral blood. CDR3 nucleotide sequence: TGTGCCAGTTCGTTTGGGACAGAAGAGAGTGAGCAGTTCTTC. Translating gives CASSFGTEESEQFF.